Listed below are T cell receptor beta chains from one sample, sequenced in a study of T-cell reconstitution after alpha-beta-depleted transplantation in children. TCRdb reanalysed the PCR reads using MiXCR and keeps one entry per CDR3 protein. This sample carries more than 75,000 distinct CDR3 sequences, less than 25% of them seen once, and the ten largest clones take 20% to 25%. The specimen was PBMCs, collected before TCRalphabeta/CD19-depleted stem cell transplant. Source of these receptors: a boy aged 2 to 9 with acute lymphoblastic leukemia, due to receive a stem cell transplant. Both conserved end residues are trimmed from each CDR3.

j_gene	v_gene	CDR3aa
TRBJ2-5	TRBV28	ASSFRLRQETQY
TRBJ1-5	TRBV20-1	SAGRGGISNQPQH
TRBJ2-7	TRBV20-1	SARDPLAEASYEQY
TRBJ1-4	TRBV27	ASSLRGGGDEKLF
TRBJ2-7	TRBV20-1	SARDLGRGREYEQY
TRBJ1-1	TRBV12-3/TRBV12-4	TSSSPGTRGKGNTEAF
TRBJ2-1	TRBV30	ACAPEGGRYNEQF
TRBJ2-7	TRBV7-2	ASSSESRSGEQY
TRBJ2-7	TRBV4-1	ASSQGILNSVYEQY
TRBJ2-3	TRBV15	ATSRAGQGTDTQY
TRBJ2-3	TRBV11-1	ASSWTSGGAKFKDTQY
TRBJ1-5	TRBV6-5	ASSSSKLQPQH
TRBJ1-1	TRBV18	ASSPNNGVFEAF
TRBJ1-2	TRBV20-1	SARIGGNYGYT
TRBJ1-1	TRBV7-9	ASSLEARGGTEAF